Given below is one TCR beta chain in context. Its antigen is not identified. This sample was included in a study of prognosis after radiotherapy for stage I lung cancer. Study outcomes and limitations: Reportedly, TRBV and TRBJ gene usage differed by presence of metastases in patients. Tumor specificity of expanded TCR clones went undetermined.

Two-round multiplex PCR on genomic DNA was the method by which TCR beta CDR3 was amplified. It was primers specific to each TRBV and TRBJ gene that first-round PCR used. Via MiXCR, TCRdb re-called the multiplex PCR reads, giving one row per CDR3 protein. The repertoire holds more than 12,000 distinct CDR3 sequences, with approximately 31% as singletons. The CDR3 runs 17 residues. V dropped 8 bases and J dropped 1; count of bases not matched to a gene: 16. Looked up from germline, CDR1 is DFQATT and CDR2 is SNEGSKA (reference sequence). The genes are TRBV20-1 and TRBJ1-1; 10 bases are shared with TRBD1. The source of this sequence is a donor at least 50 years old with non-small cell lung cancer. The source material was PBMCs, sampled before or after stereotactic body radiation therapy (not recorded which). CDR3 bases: TGCAGTAATAGAGTATCCGACAGGGGGCTCTGGAACACTGAAGCTTTCTTT. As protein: CSNRVSDRGLWNTEAFF.